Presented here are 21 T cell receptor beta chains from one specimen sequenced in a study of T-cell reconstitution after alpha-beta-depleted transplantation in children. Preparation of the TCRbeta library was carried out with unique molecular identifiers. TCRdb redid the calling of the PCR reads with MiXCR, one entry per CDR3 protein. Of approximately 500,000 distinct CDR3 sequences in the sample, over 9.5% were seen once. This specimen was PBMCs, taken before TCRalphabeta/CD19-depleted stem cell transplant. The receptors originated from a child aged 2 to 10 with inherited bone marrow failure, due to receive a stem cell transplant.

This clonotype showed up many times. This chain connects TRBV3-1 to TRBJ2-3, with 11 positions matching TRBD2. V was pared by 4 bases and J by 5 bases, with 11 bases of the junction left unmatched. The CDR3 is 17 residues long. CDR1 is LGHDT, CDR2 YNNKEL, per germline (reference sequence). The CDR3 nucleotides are TGTGCCAGCAGCCCTGGACTAGCGGGCCACGTTTTAGATACGCAGTATTTT. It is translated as CASSPGLAGHVLDTQYF.

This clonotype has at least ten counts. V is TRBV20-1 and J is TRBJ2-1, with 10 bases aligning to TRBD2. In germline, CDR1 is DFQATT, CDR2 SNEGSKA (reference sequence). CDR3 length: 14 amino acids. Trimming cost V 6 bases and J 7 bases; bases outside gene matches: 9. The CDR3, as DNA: TGCAGTGCGCCGAGGGGACTAGCGTTAAATGAGCAGTTCTTC. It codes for CSAPRGLALNEQFF.

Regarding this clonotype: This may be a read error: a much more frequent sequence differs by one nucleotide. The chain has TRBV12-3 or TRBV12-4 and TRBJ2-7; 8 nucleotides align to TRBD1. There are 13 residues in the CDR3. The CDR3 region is CARSWDRRYEQYF. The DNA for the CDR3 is TGTGCCCGCAGTTGGGACAGGAGATACGAGCAGTACTTC.

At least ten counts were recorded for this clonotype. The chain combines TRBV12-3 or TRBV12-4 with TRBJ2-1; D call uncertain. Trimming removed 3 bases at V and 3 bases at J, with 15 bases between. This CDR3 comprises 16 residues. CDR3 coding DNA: TGTGCCAGCAGTTTTTGGTTGGGATCGAACTACAATGAGCAGTTCTTC. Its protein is CASSFWLGSNYNEQFF.

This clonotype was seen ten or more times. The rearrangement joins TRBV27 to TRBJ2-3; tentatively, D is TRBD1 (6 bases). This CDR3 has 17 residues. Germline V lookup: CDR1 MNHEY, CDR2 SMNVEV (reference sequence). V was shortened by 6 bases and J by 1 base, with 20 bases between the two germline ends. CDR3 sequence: CASSSIIRQDRTDTQYF. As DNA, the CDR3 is TGTGCCAGCAGCTCCATAATACGACAGGACCGCACAGATACGCAGTATTTT.

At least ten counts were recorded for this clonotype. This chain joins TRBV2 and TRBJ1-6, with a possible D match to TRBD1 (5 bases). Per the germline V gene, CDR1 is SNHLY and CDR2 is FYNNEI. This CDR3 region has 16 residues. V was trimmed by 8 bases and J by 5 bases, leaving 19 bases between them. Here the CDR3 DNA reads TGTGCCAGCCGGGACCGGACACAAAGGGATAATTCACCCCTCCACTTT. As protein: CASRDRTQRDNSPLHF.

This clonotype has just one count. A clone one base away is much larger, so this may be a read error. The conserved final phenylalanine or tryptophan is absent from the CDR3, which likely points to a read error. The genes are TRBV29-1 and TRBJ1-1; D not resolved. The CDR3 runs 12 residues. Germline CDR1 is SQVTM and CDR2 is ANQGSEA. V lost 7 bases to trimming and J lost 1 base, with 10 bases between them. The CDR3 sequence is CSGPESNTEAFL. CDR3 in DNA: TGCAGCGGGCCAGAGTCGAACACTGAAGCTTTCTTA.

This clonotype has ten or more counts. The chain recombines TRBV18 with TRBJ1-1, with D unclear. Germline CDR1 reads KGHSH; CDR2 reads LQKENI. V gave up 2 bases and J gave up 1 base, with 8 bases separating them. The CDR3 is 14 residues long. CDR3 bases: TGTGCCAGCTCACCATTACGGCGGAACACTGAAGCTTTCTTT. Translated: CASSPLRRNTEAFF.

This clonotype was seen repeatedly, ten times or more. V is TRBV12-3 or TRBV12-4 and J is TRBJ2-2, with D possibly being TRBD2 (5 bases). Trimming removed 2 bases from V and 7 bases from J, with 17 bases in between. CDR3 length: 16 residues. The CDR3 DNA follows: TGTGCCAGCAGTTTAAGACGTTCAGAGGGCGGCGGGGAGCTGTTTTTT. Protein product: CASSLRRSEGGGELFF.

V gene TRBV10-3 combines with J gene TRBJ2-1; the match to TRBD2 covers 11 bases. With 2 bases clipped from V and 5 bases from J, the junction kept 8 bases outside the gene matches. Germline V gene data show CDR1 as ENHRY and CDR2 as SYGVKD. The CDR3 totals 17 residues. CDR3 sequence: CAISEPPGTSGNNEQFF. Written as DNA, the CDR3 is TGTGCCATCAGTGAGCCCCCCGGGACTAGCGGTAACAATGAGCAGTTCTTC.

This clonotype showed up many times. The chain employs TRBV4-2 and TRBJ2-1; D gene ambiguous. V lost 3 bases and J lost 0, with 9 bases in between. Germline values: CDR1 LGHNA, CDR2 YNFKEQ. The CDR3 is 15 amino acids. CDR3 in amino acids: CASSQQTFSYNEQFF. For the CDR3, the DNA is TGTGCCAGCAGCCAGCAAACGTTCTCCTACAATGAGCAGTTCTTC.

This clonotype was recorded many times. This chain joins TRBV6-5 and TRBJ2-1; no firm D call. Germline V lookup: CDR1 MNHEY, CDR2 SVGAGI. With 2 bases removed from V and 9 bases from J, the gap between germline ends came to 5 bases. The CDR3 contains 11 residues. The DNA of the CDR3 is TGTGCCAGCAGTTACGCTGGTGAGCAGTTCTTC. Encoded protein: CASSYAGEQFF.

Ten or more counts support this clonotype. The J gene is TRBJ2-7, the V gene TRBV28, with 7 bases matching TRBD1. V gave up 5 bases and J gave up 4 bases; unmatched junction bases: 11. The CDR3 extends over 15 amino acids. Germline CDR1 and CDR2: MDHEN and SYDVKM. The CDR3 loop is CASSTWDSQAYEQYF. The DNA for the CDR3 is TGTGCCAGCAGTACCTGGGACAGCCAAGCGTACGAGCAGTACTTC.

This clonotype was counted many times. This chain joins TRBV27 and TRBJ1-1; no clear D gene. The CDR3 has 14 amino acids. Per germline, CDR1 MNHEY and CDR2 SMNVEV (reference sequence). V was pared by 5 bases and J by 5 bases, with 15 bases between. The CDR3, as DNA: TGTGCCAGCAGTCCACAGCTCCGTTGGACTGAAGCTTTCTTT. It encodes CASSPQLRWTEAFF.

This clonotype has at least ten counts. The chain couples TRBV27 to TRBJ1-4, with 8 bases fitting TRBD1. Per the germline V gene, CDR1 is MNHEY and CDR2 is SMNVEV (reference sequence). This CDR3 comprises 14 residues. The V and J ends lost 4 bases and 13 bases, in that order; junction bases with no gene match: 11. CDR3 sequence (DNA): TGTGCCAGCAGTTACAGGGGGGCCATGGGGCGACTGTTTTTT. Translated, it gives CASSYRGAMGRLFF.

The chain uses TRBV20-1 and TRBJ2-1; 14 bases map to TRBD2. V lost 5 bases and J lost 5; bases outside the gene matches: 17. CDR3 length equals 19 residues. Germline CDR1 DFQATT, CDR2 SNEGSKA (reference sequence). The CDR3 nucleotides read TGCAGTGCTCGATTGACTAGCGGGAGGGAGGGATCCATCCACAATGAGCAGTTCTTC. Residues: CSARLTSGREGSIHNEQFF.

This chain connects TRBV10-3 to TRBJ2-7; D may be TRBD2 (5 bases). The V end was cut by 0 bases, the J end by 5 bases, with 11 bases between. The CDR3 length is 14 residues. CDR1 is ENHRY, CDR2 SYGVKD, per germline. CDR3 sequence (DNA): TGTGCCATCAGTGAGTCCCGGACTCCTAACGAGCAGTACTTC. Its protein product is CAISESRTPNEQYF.

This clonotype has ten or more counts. This CDR3 reads CASSEFPTGPALVGVLNEQFF. The CDR3 DNA follows: TGTGCCAGCAGTGAATTTCCGACAGGGCCCGCTCTGGTAGGGGTCTTGAATGAGCAGTTCTTC. The chain recombines TRBV25-1 with TRBJ2-1, with 7 positions matching TRBD1. There are 21 residues in the CDR3. J gave up 7 bases and V 1 base, and 25 bases lay outside the gene matches. CDR1 is MGHDK, CDR2 SYGVNS, per germline.

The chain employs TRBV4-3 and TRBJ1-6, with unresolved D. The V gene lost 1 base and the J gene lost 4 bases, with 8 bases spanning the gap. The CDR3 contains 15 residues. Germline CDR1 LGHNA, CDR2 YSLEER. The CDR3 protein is CASSQVPGYNSPLHF. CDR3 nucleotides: TGCGCCAGCAGCCAAGTCCCCGGGTATAATTCACCCCTCCACTTT.

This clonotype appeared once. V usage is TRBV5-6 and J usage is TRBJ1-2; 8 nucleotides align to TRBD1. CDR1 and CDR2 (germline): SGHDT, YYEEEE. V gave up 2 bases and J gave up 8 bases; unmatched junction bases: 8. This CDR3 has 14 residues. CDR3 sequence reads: CASSFGTGLRGYTF. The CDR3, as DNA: TGTGCCAGCAGCTTCGGGACAGGCCTTCGGGGCTACACCTTC.

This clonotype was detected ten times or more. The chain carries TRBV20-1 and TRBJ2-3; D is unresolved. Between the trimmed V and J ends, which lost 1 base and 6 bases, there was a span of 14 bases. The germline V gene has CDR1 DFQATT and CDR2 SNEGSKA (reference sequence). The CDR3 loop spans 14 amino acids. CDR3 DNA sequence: TGCAGTGCTAGAGCAAACCCCGCAGGTGATACGCAGTATTTT. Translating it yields CSARANPAGDTQYF.